This T cell receptor beta chain was observed in a study of OX40 agonist ivuxolimab in advanced cancers. Produced via immunoSEQ multiplex PCR; TCRdb's table is partial and in-frame only. Of about 58,000 clones listed, approximately 88% were seen once; the top ten hold approximately 3.5%. The CDR3 sequence is 15 residues long. V was cut by 2 bases and J by 3 bases, with 14 bases left in between. Per the germline V gene, CDR1 is SGHAT and CDR2 is FQNNGV. V gene TRBV11-2 combines with J gene TRBJ2-7; D is unclear. The TCR was taken from an adult with an advanced solid tumor such as melanoma, head and neck, liver or kidney cancer. The starting material was CD4+ or CD8+ T cells sorted from blood, obtained in a trial of the OX40 agonist ivuxolimab. The CDR3 region has the DNA TGTGCCAGCAGCTTATATTTAGTTGGGCGCTACGAGCAGTACTTC. This gives the protein CASSLYLVGRYEQYF.